This T cell receptor beta chain emerged from a study of T cell repertoires in cytomegalovirus infection. Study information: An indication of both CMV infection and matching HLA type came from public TCR beta signatures. Study-level points and caveats: HLA-C-restricted CMV-specific TCR beta clonotypes were dominant in the ex vivo response.

Germline loops: CDR1 SGHNT, CDR2 YYREEE (reference sequence). This CDR3 is 20 amino acids long. J lost 6 bases, V lost 3 bases, and 22 bases had no gene match. TCRdb reprocessed the reads via MiXCR and lists one record per CDR3 protein. The repertoire holds 450,000 to 600,000 distinct CDR3 sequences, with roughly 12% as singletons. This clonotype was counted many times. Antigen: not known. Sequenced: PBMCs. This TCR came from a human donor in good health (CMV status not recorded). Some clones in this sample may be carry-over from other donors' samples. This sequence joins TRBV5-4 and TRBJ2-1, with 9 nucleotides matching TRBD2. The CDR3 loop is CASSYPSGRGGQGSSNEQFF. Written as DNA, the CDR3 is TGTGCCAGCAGCTACCCCTCCGGGCGGGGGGGCCAGGGTTCTTCCAATGAGCAGTTCTTC.